The 2 T cell receptor beta chains given below trace back to one sample, sequenced in a study of human T cells and chemical hapten exposure. Time point in this sample: pre-sensitization, week 0. Regarding treatment: therapeutic diphenylcyclopropenone sensitization with weekly scalp DPC. TCRdb reprocessed the RACE reads via MiXCR and lists one record per CDR3 protein. Among about 110,000 distinct CDR3 sequences, less than 15% were seen once, and the ten largest hold roughly 1.6%. Sequenced material: whole blood, taken in connection with sensitization to the hapten diphenylcyclopropenone (DPC). The source of these receptors is a woman in her forties or fifties with alopecia areata. Some clones in this sample may be carry-over from other donors' samples.

The rearrangement links TRBV29-1 to TRBJ1-1; D ambiguous. The CDR3 consists of 14 residues. Trimming left V 6 bases short and J 1 base short, with 15 bases between. The germline V gene has CDR1 SQVTM and CDR2 ANQGSEA. The CDR3 loop is CSVTPGTTNTEAFF. CDR3 DNA sequence: TGCAGCGTAACTCCGGGAACCACGAACACTGAAGCTTTCTTT.

This clonotype was seen only a few times. V gene TRBV7-2 combines with J gene TRBJ2-1, with TRBD2 identical over 8 bases. The CDR3 consists of 16 residues. Germline assignment: CDR1 SGHTA and CDR2 FQGNSA. V lost 5 bases and J lost 5; bases outside the gene matches: 11. CDR3 coding DNA: TGTGCCAGCAGCGCTATACTAGCGGACGCGCACAATGAGCAGTTCTTC. It is translated as CASSAILADAHNEQFF.